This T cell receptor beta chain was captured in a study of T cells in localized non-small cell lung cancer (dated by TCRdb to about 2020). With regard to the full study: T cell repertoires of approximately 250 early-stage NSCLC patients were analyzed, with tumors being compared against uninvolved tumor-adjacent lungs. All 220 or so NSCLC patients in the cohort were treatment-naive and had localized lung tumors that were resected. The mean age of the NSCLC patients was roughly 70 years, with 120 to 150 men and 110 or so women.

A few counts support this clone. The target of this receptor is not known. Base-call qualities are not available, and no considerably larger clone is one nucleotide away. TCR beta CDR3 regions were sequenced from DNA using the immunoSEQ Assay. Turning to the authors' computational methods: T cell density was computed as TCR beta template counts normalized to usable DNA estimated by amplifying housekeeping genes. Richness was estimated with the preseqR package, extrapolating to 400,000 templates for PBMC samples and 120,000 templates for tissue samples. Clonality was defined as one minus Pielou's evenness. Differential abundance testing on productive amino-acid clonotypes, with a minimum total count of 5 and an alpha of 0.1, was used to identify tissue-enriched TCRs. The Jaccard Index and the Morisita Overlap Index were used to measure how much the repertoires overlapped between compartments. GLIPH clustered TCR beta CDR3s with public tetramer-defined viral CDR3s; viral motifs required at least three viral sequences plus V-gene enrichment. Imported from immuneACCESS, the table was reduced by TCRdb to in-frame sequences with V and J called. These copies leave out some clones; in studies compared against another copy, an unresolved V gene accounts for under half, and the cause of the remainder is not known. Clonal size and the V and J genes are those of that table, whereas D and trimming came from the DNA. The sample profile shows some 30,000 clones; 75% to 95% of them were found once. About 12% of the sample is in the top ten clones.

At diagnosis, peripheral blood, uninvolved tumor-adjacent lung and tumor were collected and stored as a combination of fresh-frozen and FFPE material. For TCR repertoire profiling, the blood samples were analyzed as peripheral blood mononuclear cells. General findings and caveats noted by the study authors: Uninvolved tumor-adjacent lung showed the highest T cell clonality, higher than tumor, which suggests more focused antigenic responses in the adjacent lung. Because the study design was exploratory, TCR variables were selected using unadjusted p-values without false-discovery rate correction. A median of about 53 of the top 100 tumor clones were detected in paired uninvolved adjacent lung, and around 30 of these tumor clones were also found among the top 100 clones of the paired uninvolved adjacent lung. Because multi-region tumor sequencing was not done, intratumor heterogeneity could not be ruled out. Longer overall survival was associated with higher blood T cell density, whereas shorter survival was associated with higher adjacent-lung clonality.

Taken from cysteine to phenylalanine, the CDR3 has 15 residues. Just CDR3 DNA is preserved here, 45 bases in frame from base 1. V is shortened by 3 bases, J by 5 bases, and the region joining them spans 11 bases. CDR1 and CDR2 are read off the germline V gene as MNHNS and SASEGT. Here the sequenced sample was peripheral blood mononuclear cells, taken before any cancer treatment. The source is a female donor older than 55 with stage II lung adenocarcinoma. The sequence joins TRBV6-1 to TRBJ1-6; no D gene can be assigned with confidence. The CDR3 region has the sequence CASSDNLGHNSPLHF. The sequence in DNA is TGTGCCAGCAGTGACAACCTAGGACATAATTCACCCCTCCACTTT.